The source of this T cell receptor (beta chain) is a study of blood T cells in healthy people across ages (dated by TCRdb to the mid-2010s). With respect to the entire study: In model experiments, roughly one uniquely barcoded TCR beta cDNA molecule per two T cells was captured by template switching. The donors were divided into four age groups: young (average around 17 years), middle-aged (approximately 39), aged (62) and long-lived (82). To avoid experimental bias, donors of different ages were randomly spread across the sequencing lanes. For two donors (one aged 18 to 29 and one aged 80 or older), the study analyzed two additional independent replicas of 1 million unique cDNA reads from the same blood draw. To track age-related changes in TCR beta repertoire diversity, the study relied on deep sequencing normalized with unique cDNA molecular identifiers. Broader findings and caveats from the paper: Observed TCR beta diversity per million T cells fell roughly linearly with age, and a significant reduction was already apparent by age roughly 41. The percentage of naive T cells measured by flow cytometry correlated strongly with observed TCR beta diversity. Because the CMV infection status of the donors was unknown, age-related changes in expanded clonotypes may potentially have been confounded. Estimates of total diversity based on one million sequenced T cells were regarded as lower bounds and as underestimates. Compared with the aged group, the long-lived group had more naive CD4+ T cells, fewer expanded clones and increased TCR diversity, a pattern suggesting age selection. Because profiling used bulk unsorted PBMCs, naive and antigen-experienced compartments could not be compared conclusively.

The donors were some 39 Caucasian individuals from Russia, aged 6 to 90 years, who were systemically healthy. Each donor gave 8 to 10 milliliters of peripheral blood, drawn into EDTA-treated Vacutainer tubes. Ficoll-Paque density-gradient centrifugation was used to isolate PBMCs, with at least 7 million per sample. Total RNA was extracted from PBMCs with Trizol reagent, with at least 6 micrograms obtained per sample. For every donor, an aliquot of PBMCs went through flow cytometry to measure the percentages of naive CD45RAhigh/CD27high T cells. With respect to this clonotype: Its antigen target is currently unknown. Base qualities are missing; no much larger clone stands one base away.

V lost 4 bases and J lost 8 bases; the stretch between them is 13 bases long. The germline V gene (reference sequence) supplies CDR1 SGHNT and CDR2 YYREEE. The CDR3 covers 13 residues, taking in both the cysteine and the phenylalanine. Only CDR3 DNA is held: 39 bases, read in frame from base 1. The library was obtained by 5' RACE. The reads were generated on an Illumina HiSeq 2500. A second PCR of roughly 6 to 12 cycles was performed with a sample-barcoded 5' primer and a J-beta primer mix. A template-switch 5' adaptor carrying 12 random nucleotides introduced a unique molecular identifier onto each TCR beta cDNA molecule. Each sample yielded at least 3 million CDR3-containing paired-end reads. First-strand cDNA was synthesized from all RNA with the Mint cDNA synthesis kit, primed by a TRBC-specific oligonucleotide. Following uracil-DNA glycosylase treatment, a first 18-cycle PCR with universal primers M1SS and BC2_uni_R was performed on all cDNA. Per the source publication's procedure: Each sample was normalized by randomly selecting 1 million high-quality reads, each carrying a distinct molecular identifier. Instead of being binned into consensus sequences, reads with shared molecular identifiers were discarded. MiTCR, set to a Q25 quality threshold and the strictest error-elimination algorithm, was used for CDR3 identification, clonotype clustering and error correction. A nonparametric unseen species model with Euler transformation was used to estimate a lower bound on total TCR beta diversity. In TCRdb, the public reads were trimmed at Q25 with fastp and aligned with MiXCR, with productive beta chains retained. One record per CDR3 amino acid sequence lists the most common genes and DNA. TCRdb's processing, not the authors', yielded these V and J calls. The sample profile shows approximately 820,000 distinct CDR3 sequences; under 45% of them were found once. The ten most abundant clones make up under 20% of the sample.

The chain is made from TRBV5-4 and TRBJ2-1; the D gene identity is not certain. The sequenced sample consisted of blood. This TCR came from a man aged 60-69 years in good health. The base sequence is TGTGCCAGCAGCACGGGCCCTGACTATGAGCAGTTCTTC. Its amino acids are CASSTGPDYEQFF. Outside the CDR3, residues come from the reference TRBV5-4 and TRBJ2-1 proteins, so the full variable domain is: ETGVTQSPTHLIKTRGQQVTLRCSSQSGHNTVSWYQQALGQGPQFIFQYYREEENGRGNFPPRFSGLQFPNYSSELNVNALELDDSALYLCASSTGPDYEQFFGPGTRLTVL.